The clone carrying this T cell receptor (beta chain) showed up just once. The sample belongs to a study of T cells in Graves' hyperthyroidism and ophthalmopathy. The CDR3 contains 16 residues. The germline V gene has CDR1 WSHSY and CDR2 SAAADI. J lost 4 bases, V lost 8 bases, and 9 bases had no gene match. Amplification yielded TCR beta CDR3 regions, with RNA transcripts as the source. Carried out on the TCR CDR3, a first-round RT-PCR used the HTBI primer set. TCRdb re-called the multiplex PCR reads through MiXCR, storing one row per CDR3 protein. Among fewer than 40,000 distinct CDR3 sequences listed, approximately 50% were seen once.

This TCR was recovered from a woman aged 40 to 50 with Graves' ophthalmopathy. The V and J genes are TRBV10-2 and TRBJ2-1, with TRBD2 matching 12 bases. Sequencing used blood. The CDR3 spells CASRGLAGRQYNEQFF. The CDR3 nucleotides are TGCGCCAGCCGAGGACTAGCGGGGAGACAATACAATGAGCAGTTCTTC.